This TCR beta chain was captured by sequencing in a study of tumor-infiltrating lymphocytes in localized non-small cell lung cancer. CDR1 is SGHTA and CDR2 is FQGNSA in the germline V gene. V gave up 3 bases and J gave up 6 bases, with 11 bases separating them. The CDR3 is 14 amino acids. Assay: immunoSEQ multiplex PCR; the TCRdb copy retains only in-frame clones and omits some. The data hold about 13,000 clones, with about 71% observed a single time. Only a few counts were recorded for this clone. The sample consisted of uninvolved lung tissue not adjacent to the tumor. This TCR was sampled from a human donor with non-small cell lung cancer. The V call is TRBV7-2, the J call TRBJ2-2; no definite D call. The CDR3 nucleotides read TGTGCCAGCAGCTTTGGGCCCTCTCCCGGGGAGCTGTTTTTT. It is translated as CASSFGPSPGELFF.